This TCR beta chain originates from a study of metastatic and nonmetastatic thyroid tumors. Study-wide background: Thyroid patients, malignant and benign, had repertoires compared across blood and tumor or nodule tissue.

TCRdb re-called clones from the PCR reads using MiXCR. The table lists 21,000 or so clones, approximately 11% of them singletons. This clone occurred once. The junction shows a germline mismatch at one end, possibly a read error. Every patient was untreated before thyroid surgery. The receptor's source is a female donor with papillary thyroid cancer or a benign thyroid nodule (not recorded which). Some clones in this sample may be carry-over from other donors' samples. Material for sequencing was blood.

The CDR3 DNA reads TGTGCCAACAGCCAAGTGGGAGCGGGTTTAGGTACGCATTATTTT. Its translation: CANSQVGAGLGTHYF. The genes are TRBV3-1 and TRBJ2-3; maybe TRBD2 (6 bases). CDR3 length: 15 amino acids. The germline V gene has CDR1 LGHDT and CDR2 YNNKEL (reference sequence).